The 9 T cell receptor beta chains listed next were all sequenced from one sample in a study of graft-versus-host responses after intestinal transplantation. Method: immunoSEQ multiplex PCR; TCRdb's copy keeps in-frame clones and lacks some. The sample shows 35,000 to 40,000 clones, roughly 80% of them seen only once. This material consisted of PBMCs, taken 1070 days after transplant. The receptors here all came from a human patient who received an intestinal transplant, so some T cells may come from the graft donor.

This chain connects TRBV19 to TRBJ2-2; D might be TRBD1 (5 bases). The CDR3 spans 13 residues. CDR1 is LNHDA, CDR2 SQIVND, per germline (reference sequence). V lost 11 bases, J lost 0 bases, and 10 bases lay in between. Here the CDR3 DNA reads TGTGCCCTCAGGGTCCCGAACACCGGGGAGCTGTTTTTT. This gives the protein CALRVPNTGELFF.

Here the CDR3 DNA reads TGTGCCAGCAGGGGTGGCAGGACAGGCTCACCCCTCCACTTT. Residues: CASRGGRTGSPLHF. This chain links TRBV25-1 with TRBJ1-6; TRBD1 matches 7 bases. Germline CDR1 is MGHDK and CDR2 is SYGVNS. This CDR3 comprises 14 residues. After removal of 6 bases from V and 10 bases from J, the junction contained 9 bases not matched to a gene.

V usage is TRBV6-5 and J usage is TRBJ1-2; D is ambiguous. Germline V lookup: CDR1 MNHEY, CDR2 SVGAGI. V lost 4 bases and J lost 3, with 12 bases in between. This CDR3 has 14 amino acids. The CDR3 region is CASSSDAADYGYTF. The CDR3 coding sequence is TGTGCCAGCAGTTCGGACGCAGCGGACTATGGCTACACCTTC.

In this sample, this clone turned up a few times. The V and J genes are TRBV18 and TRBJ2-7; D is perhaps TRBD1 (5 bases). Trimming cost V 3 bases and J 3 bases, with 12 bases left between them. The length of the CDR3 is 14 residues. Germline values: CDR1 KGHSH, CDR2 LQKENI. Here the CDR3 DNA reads TGTGCCAGCTCACCCCAGGGCCCTCTCTACGAGCAGTACTTC. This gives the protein CASSPQGPLYEQYF.

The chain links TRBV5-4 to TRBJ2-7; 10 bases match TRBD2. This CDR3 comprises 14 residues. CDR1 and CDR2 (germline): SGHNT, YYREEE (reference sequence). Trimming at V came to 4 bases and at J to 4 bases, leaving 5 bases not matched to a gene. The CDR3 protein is CASSHSSGGYEQYF. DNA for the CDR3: TGTGCCAGCAGCCATTCTAGCGGGGGTTACGAGCAGTACTTC.

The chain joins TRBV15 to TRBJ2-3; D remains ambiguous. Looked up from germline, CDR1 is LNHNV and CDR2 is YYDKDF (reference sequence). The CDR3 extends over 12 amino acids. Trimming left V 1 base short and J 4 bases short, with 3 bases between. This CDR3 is CATSRGADTQYF. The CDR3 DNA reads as TGTGCCACCAGCAGAGGGGCAGATACGCAGTATTTT.

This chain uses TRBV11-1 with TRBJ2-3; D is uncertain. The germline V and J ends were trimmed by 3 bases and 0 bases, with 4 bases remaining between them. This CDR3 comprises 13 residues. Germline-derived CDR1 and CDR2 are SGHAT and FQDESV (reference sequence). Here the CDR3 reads CASSFFSTDTQYF. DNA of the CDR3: TGTGCCAGCAGCTTTTTCAGCACAGATACGCAGTATTTT.

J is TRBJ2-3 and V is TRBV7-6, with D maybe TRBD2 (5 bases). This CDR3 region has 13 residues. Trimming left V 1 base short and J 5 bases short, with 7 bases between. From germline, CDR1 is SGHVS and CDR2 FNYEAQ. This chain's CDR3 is CASSLGGKDTQYF. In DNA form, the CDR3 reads TGTGCCAGCAGCTTAGGAGGGAAAGATACGCAGTATTTT.

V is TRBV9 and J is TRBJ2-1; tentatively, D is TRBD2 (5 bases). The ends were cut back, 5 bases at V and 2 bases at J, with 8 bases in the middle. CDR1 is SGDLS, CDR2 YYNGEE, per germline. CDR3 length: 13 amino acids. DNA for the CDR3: TGTGCCAGCAGTCTAGCCCCCTACAATGAGCAGTTCTTC. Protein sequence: CASSLAPYNEQFF.